This TCR beta chain is from a study of blood T cell repertoires in COVID-19. Source study methods: How many nucleated cells were present was estimated from reference gene primer amplification. Using immunoSEQ multiplex PCR, the repertoire was profiled, and TCRdb retains in-frame clones only, with some absent. The D gene and trimming were derived from the DNA, and the V and J assignments and clone size from that table. This sample has roughly 150,000 clones, with around 88% found just once. The clonotype originates from a human donor in a cohort sampled during active COVID-19. The sample taken for sequencing was peripheral blood.

Written as DNA, the CDR3 is TGTGCCAGCAAGGGGGATTACACTGAAGCTTTCTTT. Amino acids: CASKGDYTEAFF. The V gene is TRBV2, the J gene TRBJ1-1; possible D gene TRBD1, 6 bases. In germline, CDR1 is SNHLY, CDR2 FYNNEI. V lost 7 bases and J lost 3, with 9 bases in between. The CDR3 totals 12 residues.